This record concerns one T cell receptor (beta chain) sequence. Antigen specificity is unknown. The source of the sample is a study of STAT3 mutations in large granular lymphocyte leukemia. Whole-study context: Canonical activating STAT3 mutations were detected in roughly half of the longitudinally sequenced T-LGLL patients.

This CDR3 has 16 amino acids. The germline gives CDR1 LGHNA, CDR2 YNFKEQ. V lost 0 bases and J lost 0; bases outside the gene matches: 2. The study, taken as a whole, reports: Every T-cell large granular lymphocyte leukemia patient had at least one immunodominant TCR beta clonotype. Treatment regimens differed across patients between samplings. Samples missed the first appearance of the clone.

The data were produced by immunoSEQ multiplex PCR, yet TCRdb's version contains in-frame clones alone and is incomplete. The table shows about 42,000 clones, with roughly 77% occurring only once. The receptor was derived from a human donor with T large granular lymphocyte leukemia. Some clones in this sample may be carry-over from other donors' samples. The chain uses TRBV4-2 and TRBJ2-5; 9 bases are a match to TRBD1. Specimen: PBMCs. For the CDR3, the DNA is TGTGCCAGCAGCCAAGAACAGGGGGCCTACCAAGAGACCCAGTACTTC. It is translated as CASSQEQGAYQETQYF.